These 25 T cell receptor beta chains were all obtained from the same sample, sequenced in a study of cytomegalovirus exposure and HLA in healthy donors. It was with 60 Vbeta and 13 Jbeta primers that the PCR ran. Profiling relied on immunoSEQ multiplex PCR, and the TCRdb table lists in-frame clones only, not all of them. The repertoire holds some 180,000 clones, around 80% seen once, with 1.9% in the top ten. The specimen was PBMCs. The receptors were gathered from a woman aged 30 to 39 in good health and CMV-seronegative.

This clone was seen a single time. The chain links TRBV7-2 to TRBJ2-7; 9 bases line up with TRBD1. From germline, CDR1 is SGHTA and CDR2 FQGNSA. Losses at the gene ends were 1 base for V and 5 bases for J; bases not matched to a gene: 9. This CDR3 is built from 16 residues. DNA of the CDR3: TGTGCCAGCAGCTTAGGGCCCGGGACAGGGTCCCACGAGCAGTACTTC. Amino acid sequence: CASSLGPGTGSHEQYF.

As DNA, the CDR3 is TGTGCCTGGAGTGTACCTTGGCAGGCTAGCAATCAGCCCCAGCATTTT. Protein sequence: CAWSVPWQASNQPQHF. The genes are TRBV30 and TRBJ1-5, with D unclear. From germline, CDR1 is GTSNPN and CDR2 SVGIG (reference sequence). V lost 0 bases and J 0 bases, leaving 12 bases between the germline ends. This CDR3 is 16 amino acids long. Full variable domain (missing parts from reference TRBV30 and TRBJ1-5): SQTIHQWPATLVQPVGSPLSLECTVEGTSNPNLYWYRQAAGRGLQLLFYSVGIGQISSEVPQNLSASRPQDRQFILSSKKLLLSDSGFYLCAWSVPWQASNQPQHFGDGTRLSIL.

This chain uses TRBV19 with TRBJ2-7, with D tentatively TRBD2 (6 bases). CDR1 and CDR2 (germline): LNHDA, SQIVND (reference sequence). V dropped 6 bases and J dropped 5 bases, with 11 bases sitting between them. CDR3 length: 12 residues. Here the CDR3 reads CASRGRRNEQYF. The CDR3 DNA sequence: TGTGCCAGTAGAGGGAGGAGAAACGAGCAGTACTTC.

The rearrangement uses TRBV2 and TRBJ1-5; 10 bases are shared with TRBD1. Germline V gives CDR1 SNHLY, CDR2 FYNNEI. This CDR3 spans 13 amino acids. J gave up 7 bases and V 10 bases, and 7 bases lay outside the gene matches. The CDR3 loop is CATGQGVGQPQHF. The CDR3 DNA follows: TGTGCCACCGGACAGGGGGTAGGGCAGCCCCAGCATTTT. Based on the CDR3 plus reference TRBV2 and TRBJ1-5, the full variable domain is EPEVTQTPSHQVTQMGQEVILRCVPISNHLYFYWYRQILGQKVEFLVSFYNNEISEKSEIFDDQFSVERPDGSNFTLKIRSTKLEDSAMYFCATGQGVGQPQHFGDGTRLSIL.

The chain recombines TRBV9 with TRBJ1-1; 7 positions agree with TRBD1. Germline lookup yields CDR1 SGDLS and CDR2 YYNGEE. The CDR3 has 15 amino acids. V was clipped by 4 bases and J by 4 bases; unmatched bases: 10. CDR3 DNA sequence: TGTGCCAGCAGCCCTAATCGACAGGGATTCACTGAAGCTTTCTTT. Its protein product is CASSPNRQGFTEAFF. Based on the CDR3 plus reference TRBV9 and TRBJ1-1, the full variable domain is DSGVTQTPKHLITATGQRVTLRCSPRSGDLSVYWYQQSLDQGLQFLIQYYNGEERAKGNILERFSAQQFPDLHSELNLSSLELGDSALYFCASSPNRQGFTEAFFGQGTRLTVV.

This clone was observed a handful of times. The chain uses TRBV12-5 and TRBJ2-4; 8 bases are shared with TRBD1. This CDR3 has 15 amino acids. Germline CDR1 LGHNT, CDR2 FRNRAP. J was trimmed by 5 bases and V by 5 bases; bases with no gene match: 8. Here the CDR3 reads CASGLDRGIENIQYF. DNA for the CDR3: TGTGCTAGTGGTCTCGACAGGGGTATCGAAAACATTCAGTACTTC.

This clone was found a few times. The V call is TRBV6-1, the J call TRBJ1-3; D gene unclear. From germline, CDR1 is MNHNS and CDR2 SASEGT. V was shortened by 0 bases and J by 4 bases, with 13 bases between the two germline ends. CDR3 length equals 16 residues. CDR3 sequence (DNA): TGTGCCAGCAGTGAAGCGCTAAATGTGGGCGGAAACACCATATATTTT. Its translation: CASSEALNVGGNTIYF.

V is TRBV4-1 and J is TRBJ2-5, with 7 bases aligning to TRBD1. The CDR3 extends over 15 amino acids. The germline V gene encodes CDR1 MGHRA and CDR2 YSYEKL. V was clipped by 0 bases and J by 2 bases; unmatched bases: 3. The CDR3 sequence: CASSQEGGQQETQYF. The DNA for the CDR3 is TGCGCCAGCAGCCAAGAAGGGGGACAGCAAGAGACCCAGTACTTC.

V is TRBV6-5 and J is TRBJ2-1, with TRBD1 matching 7 bases. The CDR3 runs 15 residues. Losses at the gene ends were 5 bases for V and 8 bases for J; bases not matched to a gene: 12. The V gene's germline CDR1 is MNHEY and CDR2 SVGAGI. CDR3 amino acids: CASSPDRAHTYEQFF. The CDR3 bases are TGTGCCAGCAGTCCCGACAGGGCCCATACCTATGAGCAGTTCTTC.

The chain employs TRBV10-3 and TRBJ1-2; a possible D gene is TRBD1 (6 bases). This CDR3 is 15 amino acids long. Deletions cut 2 bases from V and 0 bases from J, with 10 bases between. The germline V gene encodes CDR1 ENHRY and CDR2 SYGVKD. CDR3 bases: TGTGCCATCAGTGAGAGGGGGACAACTAACTATGGCTACACCTTC. As protein: CAISERGTTNYGYTF.

V usage is TRBV6-5 and J usage is TRBJ1-1; no definite D call. V was shortened by 8 bases and J by 3 bases, with 13 bases between the two germline ends. This CDR3 has 13 amino acids. Germline V lookup: CDR1 MNHEY, CDR2 SVGAGI. CDR3 DNA sequence: TGTGCCAGCTCCCGCGGAGGGTACACTGAAGCTTTCTTT. It translates to CASSRGGYTEAFF.

The count of this clone is one. The chain carries TRBV29-1 and TRBJ1-2; a weak D match, TRBD1 (5 bases). Per the germline V gene, CDR1 is SQVTM and CDR2 is ANQGSEA. Trimming cost V 6 bases and J 8 bases, with 19 bases left between them. The CDR3 is 13 residues long. In DNA, the CDR3 is TGCAGCGTCGTTTGGGGACTTCTCGGGGGCTACACCTTC. It is translated as CSVVWGLLGGYTF.

This chain joins TRBV5-1 and TRBJ1-2; the match to TRBD1 covers 8 bases. This CDR3 has 15 amino acids. Trimming at V came to 0 bases and at J to 5 bases, leaving 6 bases not matched to a gene. Looked up from germline, CDR1 is SGHRS and CDR2 is YFSETQ. CDR3 sequence: CASSLGQGAGYGYTF. The CDR3 coding sequence is TGCGCCAGCAGCTTGGGGCAGGGGGCTGGGTATGGCTACACCTTC. Full variable domain (missing parts from reference TRBV5-1 and TRBJ1-2): KAGVTQTPRYLIKTRGQQVTLSCSPISGHRSVSWYQQTPGQGLQFLFEYFSETQRNKGNFPGRFSGRQFSNSRSEMNVSTLELGDSALYLCASSLGQGAGYGYTFGSGTRLTVV.

This clone was detected only once. The genes are TRBV4-1 and TRBJ2-1; perhaps TRBD2 as D (5 bases). Trimming left V 3 bases short and J 4 bases short, with 7 bases between. Germline CDR1 and CDR2: MGHRA and YSYEKL. CDR3 length equals 13 residues. The CDR3 spells CASSQEVYNEQFF. In DNA form, the CDR3 reads TGCGCCAGCAGCCAGGAGGTATACAATGAGCAGTTCTTC.

This clone has only a few counts. This rearrangement joins TRBV28 to TRBJ2-6; D unclear. Germline V gene lookup returns CDR1 MDHEN and CDR2 SYDVKM. The CDR3 spans 15 residues. Trimming cost V 5 bases and J 0 bases, with 8 bases left between them. The CDR3 coding sequence is TGTGCCAGCAGTCCCCACAACTCTGGGGCCAACGTCCTGACTTTC. This codes for CASSPHNSGANVLTF.

This clone was picked up one time. V usage is TRBV18 and J usage is TRBJ1-2; a possible D gene is TRBD1 (5 bases). Germline V gives CDR1 KGHSH, CDR2 LQKENI. Trimming shortened V by 4 bases and J by 3 bases, and 9 bases separated the two germline ends. CDR3 size: 13 residues. CDR3 in amino acids: CASSLATDYGYTF. The CDR3, as DNA: TGTGCCAGCTCACTGGCGACAGACTATGGCTACACCTTC.

This clone was seen just once. This chain uses TRBV19 with TRBJ1-5; D is perhaps TRBD1 (6 bases). In germline, CDR1 is LNHDA, CDR2 SQIVND (reference sequence). The V gene lost 0 bases and the J gene lost 0 bases, with 9 bases spanning the gap. The CDR3 contains 16 residues. The DNA of the CDR3 is TGTGCCAGTAGTATAGACGGGACATATAGCAATCAGCCCCAGCATTTT. Residues: CASSIDGTYSNQPQHF.

This rearrangement joins TRBV7-2 to TRBJ1-1; 7 nucleotides match TRBD1. Germline trimming cut 5 bases from V and 9 bases from J; bases unmatched to any gene: 12. The V gene's germline CDR1 is SGHTA and CDR2 FQGNSA. This CDR3 spans 14 amino acids. CDR3 in amino acids: CASSLTLTGQQAFF. The CDR3 DNA sequence: TGTGCCAGCAGCCTTACCTTGACAGGGCAGCAAGCTTTCTTT.

The chain uses TRBV4-3 and TRBJ1-1, with TRBD1 matching over 9 bases. Per the germline V gene, CDR1 is LGHNA and CDR2 is YSLEER. V lost 2 bases, J lost 4 bases, and 2 bases stayed unmatched. This CDR3 is built from 14 residues. The CDR3 loop is CASSQTGQGTEAFF. DNA for the CDR3: TGCGCCAGCAGCCAAACGGGACAGGGCACTGAAGCTTTCTTT.

V gene TRBV20-1 combines with J gene TRBJ1-1, with D unclear. The CDR3 is 11 residues long. Trimming removed 4 bases from V and 0 bases from J, with 3 bases in between. The germline CDR1 and CDR2 sequences are DFQATT and SNEGSKA (reference sequence). DNA of the CDR3: TGCAGTGCTATATTGAACACTGAAGCTTTCTTT. It codes for CSAILNTEAFF.

This clone turned up a few times. The CDR3 region is CASSNQGPNQPQHF. DNA of the CDR3: TGTGCCAGTAGTAATCAGGGTCCCAATCAGCCCCAGCATTTT. This chain joins TRBV19 and TRBJ1-5; possible D gene TRBD1, 5 bases. Looked up from germline, CDR1 is LNHDA and CDR2 is SQIVND (reference sequence). V lost 4 bases and J lost 3, with 10 bases in between. The CDR3 length is 14 residues.

The gene calls are TRBV19 and TRBJ1-1; 9 bases are shared with TRBD1. Germline V lookup: CDR1 LNHDA, CDR2 SQIVND (reference sequence). V was clipped by 4 bases and J by 8 bases; unmatched bases: 8. The CDR3 is 14 amino acids. CDR3 protein: CASSNVPGQGEAFF. For the CDR3, the DNA is TGTGCCAGTAGTAACGTCCCGGGACAGGGAGAAGCTTTCTTT.

The J gene is TRBJ2-7, the V gene TRBV6-1; 8 nucleotides match TRBD1. The CDR3 has 14 amino acids. The germline gives CDR1 MNHNS, CDR2 SASEGT. The V segment lost 6 bases and the J segment 0 bases; nucleotides outside the gene matches: 4. CDR3 nucleotides: TGTGCCAGCAGGGGGGACAGGAGCTCCTACGAGCAGTACTTC. It translates to CASRGDRSSYEQYF.

The CDR3 nucleotides read TGTGCCACCGCCCAAAACCGGGACAGGGGGCGCGAGGGGGCCAACGTCCTGACTTTC. Residues: CATAQNRDRGREGANVLTF. This rearrangement joins TRBV19 to TRBJ2-6; 12 bases agree with TRBD1. Germline CDR1 LNHDA, CDR2 SQIVND (reference sequence). This CDR3 has 19 residues. With 10 bases clipped from V and 4 bases from J, the junction kept 17 bases outside the gene matches.

The table lists this clone with a few counts. The chain recombines TRBV23-1 with TRBJ1-1, with TRBD1 matching over 8 bases. TRBV23-1 is an ORF, and what it does is uncertain. The CDR3 covers 21 residues. Losses at the gene ends were 0 bases for V and 4 bases for J; bases not matched to a gene: 22. CDR3 DNA: TGCGCCAGCAGTCAATCTAACAGCTATCAGGAAGGACAGGGAGTAATCACTGAAGCTTTCTTT. Its translation is CASSQSNSYQEGQGVITEAFF.